This TCR beta chain is drawn from a study of response to subunit inactivated influenza vaccine. The sample holds many counts of this clonotype. TCRdb re-called the RT-PCR reads with MiXCR, one entry per CDR3 protein. In the table there are under 850,000 distinct CDR3 sequences, about 18% of which are singletons. The germline V gene has CDR1 LGHNA and CDR2 YNFKEQ. V lost 8 bases and J lost 2; bases outside the gene matches: 2. There are 15 residues in the CDR3. Specimen: PBMCs from blood, collected roughly 5 days after vaccination. The chain carries TRBV4-2 and TRBJ2-2; 13 nucleotides match TRBD2. The receptor's source is a man aged 50-59 years who received an inactivated influenza vaccine. CDR3 in DNA: TGTGCCAGCGGACTAGCGGGAGTTAACACCGGGGAGCTGTTTTTT. This codes for CASGLAGVNTGELFF.